These 12 T cell receptor beta chains originate from one sample sequenced in a study of regulatory T cells in long-lasting Graves disease (dated by TCRdb to the early 2020s). What the time point label conveys for this sample: persistent/refractory GD, antithyroid drugs over 5 years with positive TRAb. RNA was extracted from PBMCs in TRIzol for both TCR sequencing and RNA sequencing. The method behind the library was multiplex PCR. The run used an Illumina HiSeq 4000. iRepertoire HTBI primers and Arm-PCR amplification of CDR3 regions were used to construct TCR beta libraries. TCRdb reanalyzed the raw reads on its own, using fastp at Q25 for trimming and MiXCR for clone calling, and kept in-frame beta chains. Rows are combined by CDR3 protein, so each entry shows the most common genes and DNA. A total of fewer than 400,000 distinct CDR3 sequences appear in this sample, more than 20% of them only once. Jointly, the top ten make up under 25% of the sample.

This specimen consisted of peripheral blood mononuclear cells (PBMCs), obtained when the disease was refractory, from a patient treated with antithyroid drugs. These receptors all stem from a female donor with Graves disease.

The rearrangement links TRBV19 to TRBJ1-5; D uncertain. V was clipped by 3 bases and J by 1 base, with 10 bases between them. This CDR3 is 15 amino acids long. Germline CDR1 and CDR2: LNHDA and SQIVND (reference sequence). CDR3: CASSMKGLSNQPQHF. CDR3 nucleotides: TGTGCCAGTAGTATGAAAGGGCTGAGCAATCAGCCCCAGCATTTT.

Only a few counts were recorded for this clonotype. The junction and the germline gene differ at one end; a read error may be behind it. This chain links TRBV28 with TRBJ2-2; TRBD2 matches 10 bases. This CDR3 spans 16 amino acids. Germline loops: CDR1 MDHEN, CDR2 SYDVKM. As DNA, the CDR3 is TGTACCAGCAGTTTAGGGCTAGCGGGAGATCACGGGGAGCTGTTTTTT. Amino acid sequence: CTSSLGLAGDHGELFF.

This clonotype was seen just once. The genes are TRBV6-5 and TRBJ1-2; the D is unclear. The germline V gene encodes CDR1 MNHEY and CDR2 SVGAGI. The CDR3 length is 16 residues. Between the trimmed V and J ends, which lost 0 bases and 5 bases, there was a span of 16 bases. This CDR3 is CASSYSGTATTYGYTF. The CDR3 nucleotides read TGTGCCAGCAGTTACTCGGGTACAGCTACCACATATGGCTACACCTTC.

The CDR3 here is CASSREGASNEQFF. CDR3 nucleotide sequence: TGTGCCAGCAGCCGTGAGGGCGCCTCCAATGAGCAGTTCTTC. The V and J genes are TRBV7-3 and TRBJ2-1; D may be TRBD2 (5 bases). V was shortened by 5 bases and J by 6 bases, with 14 bases between the two germline ends. There are 14 residues in the CDR3. Germline V gene data show CDR1 as SGHTA and CDR2 as FQGTGA.

The V and J genes are TRBV3-1 and TRBJ2-5; 14 nucleotides line up with TRBD2. The CDR3 is made up of 17 amino acids. With V trimmed by 6 bases and J by 2 bases, 8 bases remained unmatched. Germline V gene data show CDR1 as LGHDT and CDR2 as YNNKEL (reference sequence). CDR3 loop: CASRPGLAGAGQETQYF. The CDR3 nucleotides are TGTGCCAGCAGACCGGGACTAGCGGGAGCGGGGCAAGAGACCCAGTACTTC.

This clonotype was seen a handful of times. The V gene is TRBV5-1, the J gene TRBJ2-7; the D gene is possibly TRBD2 (5 bases). From germline, CDR1 is SGHRS and CDR2 YFSETQ. CDR3 size: 14 residues. Deletions cut 3 bases from V and 0 bases from J, with 10 bases between. CDR3 in DNA: TGCGCCAGCAGCTCGGGGTCCACCTCCTACGAGCAGTACTTC. Its translation: CASSSGSTSYEQYF.

This chain connects TRBV9 to TRBJ1-5; a weak D match, TRBD1 (6 bases). Trimming shortened V by 0 bases and J by 3 bases, and 10 bases separated the two germline ends. The CDR3 spans 15 residues. From germline, CDR1 is SGDLS and CDR2 YYNGEE. CDR3 residues: CASSVEAGVNQPQHF. The CDR3, as DNA: TGTGCCAGCAGCGTAGAGGCAGGGGTCAATCAGCCCCAGCATTTT.

The table lists this clonotype with a few counts. This chain uses TRBV6-1 with TRBJ1-1; 8 bases match TRBD1. Germline-derived CDR1 and CDR2 are MNHNS and SASEGT. The V and J ends lost 10 bases and 1 base, in that order; junction bases with no gene match: 8. CDR3 length: 14 residues. This chain's CDR3 is CATRLGQANTEAFF. CDR3 sequence (DNA): TGTGCCACCCGGTTGGGACAGGCGAACACTGAAGCTTTCTTT.

As to this clonotype: Relative to the germline gene, one junction end is altered; a read error may explain this. V usage is TRBV9 and J usage is TRBJ2-6, with D possibly matching TRBD2 (6 bases). The CDR3 has 15 residues. Germline CDR1 SGDLS, CDR2 YYNGEE. The CDR3 region has the DNA TGTGCCAGCAGCGTCGGGAGCTCTGGGGCCAACGCCCTGACTTTC. Amino acids: CASSVGSSGANALTF.

Here the CDR3 DNA reads TGTGCCAGCAGCTTAAGCGGGAAGTGGAATGAGCAGTTCTTC. Amino acids: CASSLSGKWNEQFF. The chain couples TRBV12-3 or TRBV12-4 to TRBJ2-1, with 7 bases identical to TRBD2. CDR3 length: 14 amino acids. With V trimmed by 6 bases and J by 7 bases, 9 bases remained unmatched.

The CDR3 coding sequence is TGTGCCAGCAGTTACCGGGACAGGGGGCCCTATGGCTACACCTTC. This codes for CASSYRDRGPYGYTF. The chain has TRBV28 and TRBJ1-2, with TRBD1 matching over 12 bases. V was pared by 4 bases and J by 4 bases, with 4 bases of the junction left unmatched. This CDR3 has 15 amino acids. Germline CDR1 reads MDHEN; CDR2 reads SYDVKM.

This clonotype was counted between two and nine times. The chain combines TRBV27 with TRBJ1-2, with TRBD1 identical over 7 bases. Germline V lookup: CDR1 MNHEY, CDR2 SMNVEV (reference sequence). This CDR3 is built from 13 residues. V gave up 6 bases and J gave up 8 bases; unmatched junction bases: 9. CDR3 DNA sequence: TGTGCCAGCAGCTTCTCCGGGACAGACGGCTACACCTTC. This gives the protein CASSFSGTDGYTF.